Below are 21 T cell receptor beta chains sequenced from a single sample in a study of blood T cell repertoires in COVID-19. Profiling relied on immunoSEQ multiplex PCR, and the TCRdb table lists in-frame clones only, not all of them. The sample comprises approximately 140,000 clones, 80% to 90% of which are singletons, and 13% rests with the top ten. The specimen sequenced was peripheral blood. The source of these receptors is a man between 18 and 29 years old with COVID-19, enrolled during active disease.

The gene calls are TRBV7-9 and TRBJ2-3; 10 bases fit TRBD2. J lost 2 bases, V lost 0 bases, and 11 bases had no gene match. Per germline, CDR1 SEHNR and CDR2 FQNEAQ (reference sequence). This CDR3 has 19 amino acids. The CDR3 protein is CASSLALWTSGTPTDTQYF. Here the CDR3 DNA reads TGTGCCAGCAGCTTAGCCCTTTGGACTAGCGGAACCCCCACAGATACGCAGTATTTT.

The J gene is TRBJ2-7, the V gene TRBV2; 9 bases fit TRBD2. J lost 0 bases, V lost 5 bases, and 8 bases had no gene match. The germline CDR1 and CDR2 sequences are SNHLY and FYNNEI. The CDR3 runs to 16 residues. The CDR3 nucleotides are TGTGCCAGCAGTCGTACCGGGACTAGCATCTCCTACGAGCAGTACTTC. It translates to CASSRTGTSISYEQYF.

V is TRBV13 and J is TRBJ2-2; TRBD1 aligns across 8 bases. Per the germline V gene, CDR1 is PRHDT and CDR2 is FYEKMQ (reference sequence). The CDR3 covers 14 residues. Losses at the gene ends were 4 bases for V and 4 bases for J; bases not matched to a gene: 2. The CDR3 coding sequence is TGTGCCAGCAGCTCGGGACAGGTCACCGGGGAGCTGTTTTTT. Protein: CASSSGQVTGELFF.

In its sample, this clone was seen a few times. The rearrangement links TRBV6-5 to TRBJ1-2; D is unclear. Germline loops: CDR1 MNHEY, CDR2 SVGAGI. The CDR3 runs 12 residues. The V and J ends lost 6 bases and 4 bases respectively, with 9 bases between them. CDR3 loop: CASSNDIYGYTF. Written as DNA, the CDR3 is TGTGCCAGCAGCAATGACATCTATGGCTACACCTTC.

V and J are TRBV6-2 or TRBV6-3 and TRBJ2-1; possibly TRBD1 for D (6 bases). CDR1 is MNHEY, CDR2 SVGEGT, per germline. CDR3 size: 12 residues. V shed 6 bases and J shed 10 bases, with 13 bases lying between them. CDR3 sequence (DNA): TGTGCCAGCAGCCCCAGGGGTCCCGAGCAGTTCTTC. It yields the protein CASSPRGPEQFF.

This clone was counted a single time. The chain employs TRBV27 and TRBJ1-1; TRBD1 matches at 12 bases. Germline V CDR1 and CDR2: MNHEY, SMNVEV (reference sequence). This CDR3 contains 14 residues. V lost 5 bases and J lost 4; bases outside the gene matches: 2. Here the CDR3 DNA reads TGTGCCAGCAGTGGGACAGGGGGCGTCACTGAAGCTTTCTTT. As protein: CASSGTGGVTEAFF.

This sequence joins TRBV23-1 and TRBJ1-1; D unresolved. TRBV23-1 is flagged as an ORF with uncertain function. This CDR3 spans 14 amino acids. V was clipped by 3 bases and J by 6 bases, with 14 bases between them. Here the CDR3 DNA reads TGCGCCAGCAGTCAGCAAGATGAACGCGCTGAAGCTTTCTTT. The encoded protein is CASSQQDERAEAFF.

V and J are TRBV4-3 and TRBJ1-1, with 12 bases fitting TRBD1. CDR1 and CDR2 (germline): LGHNA, YSLEER. The CDR3 has 20 residues. V lost 4 bases to trimming and J lost 1 base; unmatched junction nucleotides: 16. The CDR3 nucleotides are TGCGCCAGCAGCCCTGGGTCGGGGGGACAGGGGGCTTTTGGGAACACTGAAGCTTTCTTT. Translating it yields CASSPGSGGQGAFGNTEAFF.

The chain has TRBV2 and TRBJ2-7, with 9 bases fitting TRBD1. Trimming cost V 7 bases and J 2 bases; bases outside gene matches: 6. The V gene's germline CDR1 is SNHLY and CDR2 FYNNEI. CDR3 size: 14 residues. In DNA, the CDR3 is TGTGCCAGCAAACCGGGACAGGGCCCCTACGAGCAGTACTTC. Translated, it gives CASKPGQGPYEQYF.

By its share, this clone is medium-sized. The genes are TRBV7-9 and TRBJ2-7, with TRBD1 as a possible D gene (5 bases). CDR1 SEHNR and CDR2 FQNEAQ come from the germline V gene (reference sequence). This CDR3 has 13 amino acids. V lost 2 bases, J lost 7 bases, and 12 bases lay in between. In DNA, the CDR3 is TGTGCCAGCAGCTTACCAGGACAAGGAGAGCAGTACTTC. Translation gives CASSLPGQGEQYF.

CDR3 sequence: CASSLAGYGYTF. The CDR3 DNA sequence: TGCGCCAGCAGCTTGGCAGGCTATGGCTACACCTTC. This rearrangement joins TRBV5-1 to TRBJ1-2, with no clear D. Germline V gives CDR1 SGHRS, CDR2 YFSETQ. V gave up 0 bases and J gave up 4 bases, with 4 bases separating them. This CDR3 is built from 12 residues.

This chain uses TRBV25-1 with TRBJ1-3; no reliable D call. Trimming removed 1 base at V and 0 bases at J, with 7 bases between. In germline, CDR1 is MGHDK, CDR2 SYGVNS. The CDR3 length is 15 residues. The CDR3 DNA sequence: TGTGCCAGCAGTGAATGGGGAGGCTCTGGAAACACCATATATTTT. Its translation is CASSEWGGSGNTIYF.

The chain links TRBV4-2 to TRBJ2-1; tentative D call: TRBD2 (5 bases). The CDR3 is made up of 15 amino acids. Germline CDR1 is LGHNA and CDR2 is YNFKEQ. Trimming took off 2 bases at V and 3 bases at J, with 11 bases between the two ends. CDR3 sequence: CASSQSGSDYNEQFF. In nucleotides, the CDR3 is TGTGCCAGCAGCCAAAGCGGTAGCGACTACAATGAGCAGTTCTTC.

The chain combines TRBV27 with TRBJ2-7; perhaps TRBD2 as D (6 bases). V was trimmed by 8 bases and J by 3 bases, leaving 14 bases between them. Germline V gene lookup returns CDR1 MNHEY and CDR2 SMNVEV (reference sequence). CDR3 length equals 13 residues. The chain's CDR3 is CASGPGLRYEQYF. The CDR3 bases are TGTGCCAGCGGCCCGGGACTTCGCTACGAGCAGTACTTC.

The chain couples TRBV11-3 to TRBJ2-2; D is unresolved. The CDR3 runs 16 residues. The germline V and J ends were trimmed by 0 bases and 2 bases, with 10 bases remaining between them. Germline CDR1 reads SGHNT; CDR2 reads YENEEA. CDR3 in DNA: TGTGCCAGCAGCTTAGAACACAGCCCAAACACCGGGGAGCTGTTTTTT. Translated, it gives CASSLEHSPNTGELFF.

The chain recombines TRBV7-9 with TRBJ2-1; 8 nucleotides align to TRBD1. Germline CDR1 and CDR2: SEHNR and FQNEAQ (reference sequence). The CDR3 extends over 16 amino acids. After removal of 7 bases from V and 0 bases from J, the junction contained 8 bases not matched to a gene. The DNA of the CDR3 is TGTGCCAGCACCGTCCCAGGGGGCGTCTCCTACAATGAGCAGTTCTTC. Translation gives CASTVPGGVSYNEQFF.

The chain links TRBV4-3 to TRBJ2-1, with D possibly TRBD2 on 5 matching bases. CDR3 size: 15 residues. Germline V gene data show CDR1 as LGHNA and CDR2 as YSLEER. The ends were cut back, 0 bases at V and 3 bases at J, with 9 bases in the middle. Here the CDR3 reads CASSQDGSGYNEQFF. DNA of the CDR3: TGCGCCAGCAGCCAAGATGGGAGTGGCTACAATGAGCAGTTCTTC.

The V gene is TRBV4-3, the J gene TRBJ2-3; 7 bases agree with TRBD2. Per the germline V gene, CDR1 is LGHNA and CDR2 is YSLEER. With V trimmed by 1 base and J by 2 bases, 3 bases remained unmatched. The CDR3 contains 15 residues. The CDR3 bases are TGCGCCAGCAGCCAAGGGGGAGGGTACACAGATACGCAGTATTTT. Translation gives CASSQGGGYTDTQYF.

This chain joins TRBV28 and TRBJ2-6; TRBD1 matches at 7 bases. The CDR3 consists of 16 residues. The germline V gene encodes CDR1 MDHEN and CDR2 SYDVKM. Germline trimming cut 6 bases from V and 2 bases from J; bases unmatched to any gene: 7. The CDR3 bases are TGTGCCAGCAGCATAGGAGACAGGGCTGGGGCCAACGTCCTGACTTTC. Translating gives CASSIGDRAGANVLTF.

This CDR3 reads CASRTGPLGAFF. CDR3 sequence (DNA): TGTGCCAGTAGGACAGGACCGCTCGGAGCTTTCTTT. The chain carries TRBV19 and TRBJ1-1; a weak D match, TRBD1 (6 bases). V shed 6 bases and J shed 10 bases, with 15 bases lying between them. The CDR3 extends over 12 amino acids. Germline loops: CDR1 LNHDA, CDR2 SQIVND (reference sequence).

This chain's CDR3 is CASSRRGGQPQHF. The CDR3 nucleotides are TGTGCCAGCAGTAGGAGGGGCGGACAGCCCCAGCATTTT. The V and J genes are TRBV25-1 and TRBJ1-5; possibly TRBD1 for D (5 bases). V was trimmed by 5 bases and J by 7 bases, leaving 12 bases between them. This CDR3 region has 13 residues. Germline V gene lookup returns CDR1 MGHDK and CDR2 SYGVNS.